The subject of this entry is one TCR beta chain. Here immunoSEQ multiplex PCR was the method, and the copy in TCRdb shows in-frame clones only, minus some. Counted here are more than 45,000 clones, 94% occurring once; the ten biggest clones make up more than 0.45%. The record originates from a study of T cell changes during pregnancy in multiple sclerosis. The CDR3 runs to 13 residues. The germline V gene has CDR1 SGHDN and CDR2 FVKESK. The trim removed 11 bases at V and 4 bases at J, leaving 9 bases unmatched. V usage is TRBV14 and J usage is TRBJ1-2; 8 bases match TRBD1. The sample in question was CD4+ T cells from peripheral blood mononuclear cells, obtained in the first trimester of pregnancy. This receptor was obtained from a female donor with multiple sclerosis, enrolled in a pregnancy study. This CDR3 is CASGTGGAYGYTF. As DNA, the CDR3 is TGTGCCTCCGGGACAGGCGGGGCCTATGGCTACACCTTC.